A single sample gave rise to the 5 T cell receptor beta chains below, sequenced in a study of cytomegalovirus exposure and HLA in healthy donors. The PCR ran on 60 Vbeta and 13 Jbeta primers. Produced via immunoSEQ multiplex PCR; TCRdb's table is partial and in-frame only. The sample has 65,000 to 100,000 clones; 75% to 80% are singletons. The sample taken for sequencing was PBMCs. Receptor source: a female donor in good health and CMV-seronegative.

The V and J genes are TRBV5-6 and TRBJ2-1, with no clear D. Germline-derived CDR1 and CDR2 are SGHDT and YYEEEE. The CDR3 loop spans 12 amino acids. Between the trimmed V and J ends, which lost 3 bases and 5 bases, there was a span of 6 bases. For the CDR3, the DNA is TGTGCCAGCAGCTCACCTAACAATGAGCAGTTCTTC. Its translation is CASSSPNNEQFF.

The chain is built from TRBV5-1 and TRBJ2-2; D remains unclear. Germline V gene sequence: CDR1 SGHRS, CDR2 YFSETQ. V was trimmed by 0 bases and J by 3 bases, leaving 9 bases between them. CDR3 length: 15 residues. This CDR3 is CASSLAPEDTGELFF. The DNA for the CDR3 is TGCGCCAGCAGCTTGGCGCCAGAGGACACCGGGGAGCTGTTTTTT.

The CDR3 coding sequence is TGTGCCAGCAGTACTACCGGGACAGGGATAAATGAGCAGTTCTTC. This encodes CASSTTGTGINEQFF. The chain links TRBV7-2 to TRBJ2-1; 9 bases line up with TRBD1. Germline assignment: CDR1 SGHTA and CDR2 FQGNSA. The CDR3 consists of 15 residues. Unmatched junction bases numbered 10, after V lost 6 bases and J lost 7 bases.

This chain links TRBV20-1 with TRBJ2-1; D is unresolved. Trimming pared 3 bases from V and 5 bases from J, leaving 5 bases between. CDR3 size: 11 residues. Germline V gives CDR1 DFQATT, CDR2 SNEGSKA (reference sequence). CDR3 amino acids: CSASPNNEQFF. For the CDR3, the DNA is TGCAGTGCTAGCCCTAACAATGAGCAGTTCTTC.

V usage is TRBV7-8 and J usage is TRBJ1-1; 9 bases line up with TRBD1. The CDR3 has 16 amino acids. The germline V gene encodes CDR1 SGHVS and CDR2 FQNEAQ. Trimming took 2 bases from V and 1 from J; bases not matched to a gene: 5. The CDR3 bases are TGTGCCAGCAGCTTACAGGGACAGGGCTCGAACACTGAAGCTTTCTTT. Its protein product is CASSLQGQGSNTEAFF.